This T cell receptor (beta chain) came from a study of monozygotic twins with inflammatory bowel disease. TCRdb reprocessed the 5' RACE reads and reports one entry per CDR3 protein, with no DNA. The specimen's table records under 150,000 distinct CDR3 sequences. Per the germline V gene, CDR1 is MNHNS and CDR2 is SASEGT. This CDR3 spans 14 amino acids. This TCR was recovered from a human donor with ulcerative colitis or Crohn's disease, or a healthy co-twin of an affected twin (not recorded which). The gene calls are TRBV6-1 and TRBJ1-4; the TCRdb call, TRBD1, lacks DNA for checking. Sequences were obtained from blood. This chain's CDR3 is CASGDRGRGEKLFF.